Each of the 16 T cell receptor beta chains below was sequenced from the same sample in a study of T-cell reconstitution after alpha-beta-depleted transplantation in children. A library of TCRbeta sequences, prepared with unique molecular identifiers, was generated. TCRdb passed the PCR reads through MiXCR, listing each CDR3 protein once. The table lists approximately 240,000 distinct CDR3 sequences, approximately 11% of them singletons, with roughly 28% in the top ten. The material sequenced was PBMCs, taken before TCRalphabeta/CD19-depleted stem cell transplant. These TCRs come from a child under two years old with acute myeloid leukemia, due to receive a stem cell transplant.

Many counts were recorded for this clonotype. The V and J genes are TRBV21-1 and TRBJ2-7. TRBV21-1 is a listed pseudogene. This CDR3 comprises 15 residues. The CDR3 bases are TGTGCCAGCAGCAAAGGGCTTAGCGGGTCCTACGAGCAGTACTTC. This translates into CASSKGLSGSYEQYF.

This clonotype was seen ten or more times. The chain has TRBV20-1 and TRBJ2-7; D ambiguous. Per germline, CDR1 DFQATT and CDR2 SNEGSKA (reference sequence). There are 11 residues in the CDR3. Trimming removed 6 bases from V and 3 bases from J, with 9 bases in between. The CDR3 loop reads CSAEKGYEQYF. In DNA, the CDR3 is TGCAGTGCCGAGAAGGGCTACGAGCAGTACTTC.

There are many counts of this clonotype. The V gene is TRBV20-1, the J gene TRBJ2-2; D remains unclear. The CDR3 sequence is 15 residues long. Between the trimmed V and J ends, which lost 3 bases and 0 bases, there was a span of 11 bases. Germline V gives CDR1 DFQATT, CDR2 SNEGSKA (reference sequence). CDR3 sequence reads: CSARLGRANTGELFF. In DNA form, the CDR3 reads TGCAGTGCTAGGTTAGGACGGGCGAACACCGGGGAGCTGTTTTTT.

As DNA, the CDR3 is TGTGCCAGCAGCTTTGGAGATACCTACGAGGAGCAGTACTTC. This gives the protein CASSFGDTYEEQYF. This rearrangement joins TRBV5-6 to TRBJ2-7, with D unclear. CDR3 length: 14 residues. V lost 2 bases, J lost 7 bases, and 16 bases lay in between. CDR1 and CDR2 from the germline V gene are SGHDT and YYEEEE. Full variable domain (rest looked up from reference TRBV5-6 and TRBJ2-7): DAGVTQSPTHLIKTRGQQVTLRCSPKSGHDTVSWYQQALGQGPQFIFQYYEEEERQRGNFPDRFSGHQFPNYSSELNVNALLLGDSALYLCASSFGDTYEEQYFGPGTRLTVT.

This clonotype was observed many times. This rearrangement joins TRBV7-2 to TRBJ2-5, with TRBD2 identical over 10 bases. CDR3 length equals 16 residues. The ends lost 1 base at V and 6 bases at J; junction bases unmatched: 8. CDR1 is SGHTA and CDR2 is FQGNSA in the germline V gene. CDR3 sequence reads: CASSLVPAGGQKTQYF. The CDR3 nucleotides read TGTGCCAGCAGCTTAGTTCCAGCGGGAGGGCAGAAGACCCAGTACTTC.

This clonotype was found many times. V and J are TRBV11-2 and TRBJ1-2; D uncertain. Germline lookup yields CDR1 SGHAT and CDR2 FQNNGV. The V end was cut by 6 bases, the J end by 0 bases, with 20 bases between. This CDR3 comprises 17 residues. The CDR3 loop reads CASSKMEGQSSNYGYTF. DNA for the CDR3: TGTGCCAGCAGTAAAATGGAAGGGCAGTCTTCTAACTATGGCTACACCTTC. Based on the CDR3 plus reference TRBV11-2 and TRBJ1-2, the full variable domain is EAGVAQSPRYKIIEKRQSVAFWCNPISGHATLYWYQQILGQGPKLLIQFQNNGVVDDSQLPKDRFSAERLKGVDSTLKIQPAKLEDSAVYLCASSKMEGQSSNYGYTFGSGTRLTVV.

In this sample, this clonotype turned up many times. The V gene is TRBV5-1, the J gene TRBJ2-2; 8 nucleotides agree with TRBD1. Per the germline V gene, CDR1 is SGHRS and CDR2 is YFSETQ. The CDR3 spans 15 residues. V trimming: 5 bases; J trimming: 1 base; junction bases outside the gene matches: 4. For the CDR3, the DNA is TGCGCCAGCAGTTCCGGACAGGGGAACACCGGGGAGCTGTTTTTT. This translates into CASSSGQGNTGELFF.

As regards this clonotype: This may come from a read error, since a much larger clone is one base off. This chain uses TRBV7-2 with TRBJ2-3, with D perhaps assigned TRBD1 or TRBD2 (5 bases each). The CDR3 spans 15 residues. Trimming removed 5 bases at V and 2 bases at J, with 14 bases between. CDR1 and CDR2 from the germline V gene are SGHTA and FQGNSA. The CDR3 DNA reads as TGTGCCAGCAGCATCGGGACGGCTTACACAGATACGCAGTATTTT. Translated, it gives CASSIGTAYTDTQYF.

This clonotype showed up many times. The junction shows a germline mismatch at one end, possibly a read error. CDR3 nucleotide sequence: TGTGCCAGCAGCTTATACGACAGAGTTTTT. Residues: CASSLYDRVF. The chain uses TRBV7-9 and TRBJ2-2; D perhaps matches TRBD1 (5 bases). The CDR3 covers 10 residues. Germline CDR1 reads SEHNR; CDR2 reads FQNEAQ (reference sequence).

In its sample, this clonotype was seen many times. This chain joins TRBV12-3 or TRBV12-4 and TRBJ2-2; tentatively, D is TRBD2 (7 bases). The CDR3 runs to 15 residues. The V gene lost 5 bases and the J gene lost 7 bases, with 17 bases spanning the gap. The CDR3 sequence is CASSHTSARGGELFF. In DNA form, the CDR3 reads TGTGCCAGCAGTCACACTAGCGCCAGGGGCGGGGAGCTGTTTTTT.

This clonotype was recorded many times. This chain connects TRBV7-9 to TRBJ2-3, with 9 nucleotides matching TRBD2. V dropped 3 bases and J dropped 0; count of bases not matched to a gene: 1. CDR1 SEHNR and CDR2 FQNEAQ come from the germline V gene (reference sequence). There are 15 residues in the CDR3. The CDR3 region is CASSFLAGSTDTQYF. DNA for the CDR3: TGTGCCAGCAGCTTTCTAGCGGGGAGCACAGATACGCAGTATTTT.

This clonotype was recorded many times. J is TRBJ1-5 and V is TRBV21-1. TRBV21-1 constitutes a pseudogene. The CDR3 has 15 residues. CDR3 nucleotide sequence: TGTGCCAGCAGCAAAGTAGACTATAGCAATCAGCCCCAGCATTTT. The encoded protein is CASSKVDYSNQPQHF.

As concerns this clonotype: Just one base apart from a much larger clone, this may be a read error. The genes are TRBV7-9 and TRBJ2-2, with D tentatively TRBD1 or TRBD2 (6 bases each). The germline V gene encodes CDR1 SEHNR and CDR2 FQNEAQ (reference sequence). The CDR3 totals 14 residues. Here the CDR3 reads CASKDGGHTGELVF. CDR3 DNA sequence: TGTGCCAGCAAGGACGGGGGCCACACCGGGGAGCTGGTTTTT.

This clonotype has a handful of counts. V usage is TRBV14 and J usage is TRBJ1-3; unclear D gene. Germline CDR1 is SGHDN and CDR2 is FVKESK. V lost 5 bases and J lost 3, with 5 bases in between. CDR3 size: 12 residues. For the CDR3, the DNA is TGTGCCAGCAGCTCTCATGGAAACACCATATATTTT. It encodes CASSSHGNTIYF.

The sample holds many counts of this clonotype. The CDR3 DNA follows: TGTGCCAGCAGCCTCCGGGGGGCCCGTGGCTACACCTTC. Its translation: CASSLRGARGYTF. This chain joins TRBV7-2 and TRBJ1-2; D possibly corresponds to TRBD1 (6 bases). V shed 5 bases and J shed 7 bases, with 14 bases lying between them. Germline CDR1 and CDR2: SGHTA and FQGNSA. This CDR3 has 13 amino acids.

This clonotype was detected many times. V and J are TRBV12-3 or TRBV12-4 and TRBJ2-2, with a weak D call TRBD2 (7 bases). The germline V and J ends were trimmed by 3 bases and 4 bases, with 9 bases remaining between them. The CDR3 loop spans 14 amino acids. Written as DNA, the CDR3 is TGTGCCAGCAGTTTTCGGGGGGCCACCGGGGAGCTGTTTTTT. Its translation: CASSFRGATGELFF.